A selection of T cell receptor beta chains follows, all from one sample in a study of cytomegalovirus exposure and HLA in healthy donors. Some clones are missing from TCRdb's copy, which holds only in-frame ones; the method was immunoSEQ multiplex PCR. Found here are 150,000 to 200,000 clones, about four fifths of them singletons; the top ten hold approximately 5%. The sample consisted of PBMCs. Receptors were obtained from a woman aged 18-29 years in good health and CMV-seropositive. The CDR3 runs from the conserved cysteine through the conserved F or W.

TRBJ2-6 TRBV25-1 15 CASSGQGLGANVLTF
TRBJ2-1 TRBV5-1 14 CASRGTSGNNEQFF
TRBJ2-5 TRBV7-2 15 CASSSRKPPWETQYF
TRBJ2-5 TRBV7-9 12 CSSSPVQETQYF
TRBJ2-1 TRBV2 16 CASNGRGLSRYNEQFF
TRBJ2-3 TRBV11-2 14 CASSSSGGRDTQYF
TRBJ1-1 TRBV7-6 13 CASSFGTATEAFF
TRBJ2-3 TRBV27 15 CASSLDRGSTDTQYF
TRBJ2-5 TRBV4-1 15 CASSQISGGVETQYF
. TRBV6-1 15 CASSVRVGSSYEQYF
TRBJ2-2 TRBV9 15 CASSVAAGYTGELFF
TRBJ1-1 TRBV27 15 CASSLSRLRGTEAFF
TRBJ2-7 TRBV2 12 CASRRQGDEQYF
TRBJ2-1 TRBV27 13 CASSLSNYNEQFF
TRBJ2-2 TRBV7-2 15 CASSLYRGNTGELFF
TRBJ2-1 TRBV5-4 12 CASSFISREQFF
TRBJ1-3 TRBV13 16 CASSLPTGGAGNTIYF
TRBJ2-5 TRBV6-5 13 CASSWTGQETQYF
TRBJ1-3 TRBV6-5 15 CASRPRGFSGNTIYF
TRBJ2-7 TRBV27 15 CASSPSDSPLYEQYF
TRBJ1-6 TRBV4-1 14 CASSQDRYNSPLHF
TRBJ2-6 TRBV19 16 CASTWRGGAGANVLTF
TRBJ1-1 TRBV2 14 CASSVSGVNTEAFF
TRBJ1-4 TRBV2 15 CASSFPTDRGEKLFF
TRBJ1-2 TRBV10-3 11 CAISPGEGYTF